This TCR beta chain was identified during a study of shared clonotypes between healthy human individuals. Study context: A donor's plate count was three for CD4 naive and three for CD4 memory; CD8 naive had two and CD8 memory one.

This table comes from immunoSEQ multiplex PCR, and its TCRdb copy is limited to in-frame clones, with some not included. This sample has 2.3 million or so clones; 90% to 95% occur once, and the top ten carry about 0.41%. The sequencing sample was made of naive CD4+ T cells from PBMCs. Subset reported: CD45RA+ positively selected. This TCR was recovered from a man aged 18 to 29 in good health. Some clones in this sample may be carry-over from other donors' samples.

CDR3 residues: CASSLEISNIQYF. Here the CDR3 DNA reads TGTGCCAGCAGCTTAGAAATTTCAAACATTCAGTACTTC. The chain joins TRBV7-9 to TRBJ2-4; D not certain. Trimming stripped 1 base from V and 6 bases from J, with 7 bases between. Per the germline V gene, CDR1 is SEHNR and CDR2 is FQNEAQ (reference sequence). The CDR3 is 13 residues long.